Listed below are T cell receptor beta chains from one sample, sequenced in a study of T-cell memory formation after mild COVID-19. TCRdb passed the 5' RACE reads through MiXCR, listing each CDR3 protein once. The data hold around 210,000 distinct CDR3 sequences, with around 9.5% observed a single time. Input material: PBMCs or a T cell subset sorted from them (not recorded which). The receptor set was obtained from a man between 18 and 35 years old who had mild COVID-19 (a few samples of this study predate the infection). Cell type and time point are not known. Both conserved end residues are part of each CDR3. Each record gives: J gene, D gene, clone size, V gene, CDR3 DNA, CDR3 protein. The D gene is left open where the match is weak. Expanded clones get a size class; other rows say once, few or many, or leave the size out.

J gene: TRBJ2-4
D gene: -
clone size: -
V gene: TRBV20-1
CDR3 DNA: TGCAGTGCAAGCGGGCTACTCATGAACATTCAGTACTTC
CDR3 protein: CSASGLLMNIQYF

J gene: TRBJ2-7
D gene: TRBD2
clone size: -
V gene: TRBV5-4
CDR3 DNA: TGTGCCAGCAGCTTTGCGTATGCTGGGACTAGCGGGGGGGCGGGCTACGAGCAGTACTTC
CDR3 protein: CASSFAYAGTSGGAGYEQYF

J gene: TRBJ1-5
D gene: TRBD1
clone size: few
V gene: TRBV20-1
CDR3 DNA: TGCAGTGCTAGAGATCAGGGACAGGGGACCTTCCGCAATCAGCCCCAGCATTTT
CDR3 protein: CSARDQGQGTFRNQPQHF

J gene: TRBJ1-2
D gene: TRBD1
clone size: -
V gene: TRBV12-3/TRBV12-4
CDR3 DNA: TGTGCCAGCAGTGGACAGGGTGTTGGCTACACCTTC
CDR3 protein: CASSGQGVGYTF

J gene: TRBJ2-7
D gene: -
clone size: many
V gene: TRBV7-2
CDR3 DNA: TGTGCCAGCAGCATCTCGGGCTACGAGCAGTACTTC
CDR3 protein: CASSISGYEQYF

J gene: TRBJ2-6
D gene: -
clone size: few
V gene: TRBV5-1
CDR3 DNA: TGCGCCAGCAGCCCGACTCCCGACGGGGCCAACGTCCTGACTTTC
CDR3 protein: CASSPTPDGANVLTF

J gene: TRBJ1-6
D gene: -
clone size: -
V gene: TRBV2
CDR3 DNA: TGTGCCAAATCCGGGACGGCAAATTCACCCCTCCACTTT
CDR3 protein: CAKSGTANSPLHF

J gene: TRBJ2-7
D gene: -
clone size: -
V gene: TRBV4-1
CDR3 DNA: TGCGCCACCAAACCAGGACGGGGCTCCTACGAGCAGTACTTC
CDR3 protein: CATKPGRGSYEQYF

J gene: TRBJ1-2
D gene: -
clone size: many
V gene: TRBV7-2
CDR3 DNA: TGTGCCAGCAGCTTAGGGCAACGCCGTGAGGGCTACACCTTC
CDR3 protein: CASSLGQRREGYTF

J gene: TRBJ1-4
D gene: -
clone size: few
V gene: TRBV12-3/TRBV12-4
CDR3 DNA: TGTGCCAGCAGTTCCCGGGAGCTTCAAGTGGACGAAAAACTGTTTTTT
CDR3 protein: CASSSRELQVDEKLFF

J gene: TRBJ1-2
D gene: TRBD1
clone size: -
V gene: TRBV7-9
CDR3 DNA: TGTGCCAGCAGCTCCCCCGACAGGGGGCGAAATGGCTACACCTTC
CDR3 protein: CASSSPDRGRNGYTF

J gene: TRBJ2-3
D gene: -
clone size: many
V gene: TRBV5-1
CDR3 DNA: TGCGCCAGCAGCCCGGGTCGCGGCACAGATACGCAGTATTTT
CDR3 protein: CASSPGRGTDTQYF

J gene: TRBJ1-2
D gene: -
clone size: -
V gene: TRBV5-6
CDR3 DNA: TGTGCCAGCAGCTTGTATCGACAGGAGGGGTATGGCTACACCTTC
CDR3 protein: CASSLYRQEGYGYTF

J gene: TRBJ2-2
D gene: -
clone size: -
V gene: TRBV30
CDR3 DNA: TGTGCCTGGAGTGGAACGTTGTTGGGGCCCGGGGAGCTGTTTTTT
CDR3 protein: CAWSGTLLGPGELFF

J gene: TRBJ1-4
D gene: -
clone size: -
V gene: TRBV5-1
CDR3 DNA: TGCGCCAGCAGCTTGAGCAGTGCAACTAATGAAAAACTGTTTTTT
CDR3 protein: CASSLSSATNEKLFF

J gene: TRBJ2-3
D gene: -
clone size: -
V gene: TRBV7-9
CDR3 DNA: TGTGCCAGCAGCTTACAGGGATGGGTTACAGATACGCAGTATTTT
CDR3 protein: CASSLQGWVTDTQYF

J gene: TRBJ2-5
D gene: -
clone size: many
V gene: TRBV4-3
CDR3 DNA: TGCGCCAGCAGCCAAGGGAAGTACCAAGAGACCCAGTACTTC
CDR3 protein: CASSQGKYQETQYF

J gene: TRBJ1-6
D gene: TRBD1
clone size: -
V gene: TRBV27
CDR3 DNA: TGTGCCAGCAGGAGGGACAGAGGGTGGTCACCCCTCCACTTT
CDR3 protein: CASRRDRGWSPLHF

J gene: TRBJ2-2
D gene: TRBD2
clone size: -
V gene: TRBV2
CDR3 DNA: TGTGCCAGCCGAGGAGGACTAGCGAACACCGGGGAGCTGTTTTTT
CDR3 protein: CASRGGLANTGELFF

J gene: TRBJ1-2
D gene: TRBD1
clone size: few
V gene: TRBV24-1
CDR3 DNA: TGTGCCACCAGTGATGCCCCGGGACAGGCACATGGCTACACCTTC
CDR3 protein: CATSDAPGQAHGYTF

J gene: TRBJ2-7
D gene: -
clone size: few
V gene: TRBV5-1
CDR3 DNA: TGCGCCAGCAGCTTGGACCCGCGGCAGGCGGGCCTCCAGCAGTACTTC
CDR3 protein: CASSLDPRQAGLQQYF

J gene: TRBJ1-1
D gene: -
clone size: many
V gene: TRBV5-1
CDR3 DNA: TGCGCCAGCAGCTTGACAGGGATGTTGGTCACTGAAGCTTTCTTT
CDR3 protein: CASSLTGMLVTEAFF

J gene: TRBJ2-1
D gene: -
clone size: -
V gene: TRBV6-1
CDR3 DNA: TGTGCCAGCAGTGGAAACCGAAGGGGCTCCTACAATGAGCAGTTCTTC
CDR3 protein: CASSGNRRGSYNEQFF

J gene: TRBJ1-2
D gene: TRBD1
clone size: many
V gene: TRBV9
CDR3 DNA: TGTGCCAGCAGCGTCCTCGACAGGGTCTATGGCTACACCTTC
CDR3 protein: CASSVLDRVYGYTF

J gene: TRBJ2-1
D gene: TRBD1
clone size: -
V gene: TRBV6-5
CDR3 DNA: TGTGCCAGCAGTTACTCGACAGGGTACTACAATGAGCAGTTCTTC
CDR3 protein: CASSYSTGYYNEQFF

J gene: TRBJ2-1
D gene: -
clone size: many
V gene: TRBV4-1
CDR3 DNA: TGCGCCAGCAGCCGACCCATGCAGGCCGGTGAGCAGTTCTTC
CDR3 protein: CASSRPMQAGEQFF

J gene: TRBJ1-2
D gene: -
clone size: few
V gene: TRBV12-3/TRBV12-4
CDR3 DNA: TGTGCCAGCAGTTCGGGGGCGCGTGGCTACACCTTC
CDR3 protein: CASSSGARGYTF